This is a list of T cell receptor beta chains from one sample in a study of radiotherapy plus CTLA-4 blockade in lung cancer. Assay used: immunoSEQ multiplex PCR; TCRdb lists only in-frame clones, some missing. Of around 82,000 clones listed, about four fifths are singletons. The sequencing used peripheral blood, collected from a patient treated with radiotherapy plus ipilimumab. The receptors stem from a human donor with non-small cell lung cancer whose response to radiotherapy plus ipilimumab could not be evaluated. Some clones in this sample may be carry-over from other donors' samples. CDR3s include the opening cysteine and the closing phenylalanine or tryptophan. D genes are given only for firm matches. Clone size is given for some rows only: seen once, a few or many times, or a class if the clone is expanded.

v_call	j_call	clone_size	d_call	cdr3_aa	cdr3_nt
TRBV28	TRBJ1-2	.	TRBD1	CASSSAGTVFFYGYTF	TGTGCCAGCAGTTCGGCCGGGACAGTATTTTTCTATGGCTACACCTTC
TRBV19	TRBJ1-5	.	TRBD1	CASSIGQGAQPQHF	TGTGCCAGTAGTATAGGACAGGGAGCGCAGCCCCAGCATTTT
TRBV28	TRBJ2-7	.	TRBD1	CASSLTDRGYEQYF	TGTGCCAGCAGTTTAACAGACAGGGGCTACGAGCAGTACTTC
TRBV6-1	TRBJ2-2	.	.	CASSDPGTGELFF	TGTGCCAGCAGTGACCCGGGGACCGGGGAGCTGTTTTTT
TRBV15	TRBJ2-3	.	TRBD2	CATSIAGVGDTQYF	TGTGCCACCAGCATAGCGGGGGTTGGAGATACGCAGTATTTT
TRBV19	TRBJ1-1	.	.	CASSIGTGKTEAFF	TGTGCCAGTAGTATCGGGACTGGGAAGACTGAAGCTTTCTTT
TRBV19	TRBJ2-7	once	.	CASSSGPKYEQYF	TGTGCCAGTAGTTCAGGGCCGAAGTACGAGCAGTACTTC
TRBV27	TRBJ2-7	.	TRBD1	CASSLRSGTGPYEQYF	TGTGCCAGCAGTTTACGATCAGGGACAGGACCCTACGAGCAGTACTTC
TRBV4-2	TRBJ1-1	.	TRBD1	CASSQGPGTGTGGAEAFF	TGTGCCAGCAGCCAAGGTCCCGGGACAGGGACGGGGGGGGCTGAAGCTTTCTTT
TRBV4-1	TRBJ2-2	.	.	CASNDEAGMAGELFF	TGCGCCAGCAATGACGAGGCAGGGATGGCCGGGGAGCTGTTTTTT
TRBV7-2	TRBJ2-1	.	TRBD1	CASSLAGTGGYNEQFF	TGTGCCAGCAGCTTAGCAGGGACAGGGGGCTACAATGAGCAGTTCTTC
TRBV7-9	TRBJ1-2	.	TRBD1	CASSLAPPRDRHNYGYTF	TGTGCCAGCAGCTTAGCTCCCCCCCGGGACAGGCATAACTATGGCTACACCTTC
TRBV7-9	TRBJ2-5	.	TRBD2	CASSQLAGEETQYF	TGTGCCAGCAGCCAACTAGCGGGGGAAGAGACCCAGTACTTC
TRBV15	TRBJ1-2	.	.	CATSSEGTGSYGYTF	TGTGCCACCAGCAGTGAAGGAACGGGTTCCTATGGCTACACCTTC
TRBV5-8	TRBJ1-5	.	TRBD1	CASSVDRADQPQHF	TGTGCCAGCAGCGTGGACAGGGCCGATCAGCCCCAGCATTTT
TRBV28	TRBJ2-6	.	.	CAGGSSGVYSGANVLTF	TGTGCCGGAGGAAGTTCAGGGGTCTATTCTGGGGCCAACGTCCTGACTTTC
TRBV5-1	TRBJ2-5	.	TRBD1	CASSSRQGAQETQYF	TGCGCCAGCAGCTCCCGCCAGGGGGCACAAGAGACCCAGTACTTC
TRBV2	TRBJ2-7	.	.	CASTGAYEQYF	TGTGCCAGCACAGGTGCCTACGAGCAGTACTTC
TRBV5-7	TRBJ1-5	.	.	CASSLTREGYSNQPQHF	TGTGCCAGCAGCTTGACACGAGAGGGATATAGCAATCAGCCCCAGCATTTT
TRBV29-1	TRBJ1-5	.	.	CSVSQGNSNQPQHF	TGCAGCGTTTCTCAGGGGAATAGCAATCAGCCCCAGCATTTT
TRBV7-6	TRBJ2-7	.	.	CAFISRYEQYF	TGTGCCTTTATTTCTCGCTACGAGCAGTACTTC
TRBV29-1	TRBJ2-3	.	TRBD2	CSVEDRLAGAPDTQYF	TGCAGCGTTGAAGATCGACTAGCGGGGGCCCCAGATACGCAGTATTTT
TRBV27	TRBJ2-2	.	.	CASSAQGIANTGELFF	TGTGCCAGCAGTGCCCAGGGGATCGCGAACACCGGGGAGCTGTTTTTT
TRBV19	TRBJ2-7	.	TRBD1	CASTGTGYYEQYF	TGTGCCAGTACCGGGACAGGCTACTACGAGCAGTACTTC
TRBV25-1	TRBJ2-1	.	TRBD1	CASSNVGTGFFHEQFF	TGTGCCAGCAGCAACGTTGGGACAGGGTTTTTCCATGAGCAGTTCTTC
TRBV18	TRBJ2-5	.	.	CASSPQIGGQETQYF	TGTGCCAGCTCACCACAAATAGGGGGTCAAGAGACCCAGTACTTC
TRBV6-5	TRBJ1-4	.	.	CASSTQTPVEKLFF	TGTGCCAGCAGTACCCAGACACCTGTTGAAAAACTGTTTTTT
TRBV28	TRBJ2-2	.	.	CASSEIGDTGELFF	TGTGCCAGCAGTGAGATAGGAGACACCGGGGAGCTGTTTTTT
TRBV2	TRBJ1-3	few	.	CASSAGHSGNTIYF	TGTGCCAGCAGTGCCGGACACTCTGGAAACACCATATATTTT
TRBV29-1	TRBJ1-1	.	TRBD1	CSVVGQGNTEAFF	TGCAGCGTTGTGGGACAGGGGAACACTGAAGCTTTCTTT
TRBV6-5	TRBJ1-1	few	.	CASSQDRENTEAFF	TGTGCCAGCAGCCAAGACAGAGAGAACACTGAAGCTTTCTTT
TRBV5-1	TRBJ2-5	.	TRBD2	CASSLGTSGVETQYF	TGCGCCAGCAGCTTGGGGACTAGCGGGGTTGAGACCCAGTACTTC
TRBV7-3	TRBJ1-6	once	TRBD1	CASSYSGTGETPLHF	TGTGCCAGCAGCTATTCCGGGACAGGGGAGACACCCCTCCACTTT
TRBV28	TRBJ2-5	.	TRBD2	CASSLLRTSGPKYF	TGTGCCAGCAGTTTATTGAGGACTAGCGGACCCAAGTACTTC
TRBV9	TRBJ1-3	.	.	CASSVERGAGNTIYF	TGTGCCAGCAGCGTAGAGAGAGGCGCCGGAAACACCATATATTTT
TRBV6-1	TRBJ2-2	.	.	CASSGLAGGQGGELFF	TGTGCCAGCAGTGGTTTGGCAGGGGGGCAGGGCGGGGAGCTGTTTTTT
TRBV5-1	TRBJ2-3	.	.	CASSSTQGQRADTQYF	TGCGCCAGCAGCTCTACACAGGGTCAACGGGCAGATACGCAGTATTTT
TRBV4-3	TRBJ1-3	.	.	CASSQDWAGVGNTIYF	TGCGCCAGCAGCCAAGATTGGGCAGGGGTAGGAAACACCATATATTTT
TRBV7-2	TRBJ1-2	.	.	CASSLARLVYGYTF	TGTGCCAGCAGCTTAGCGCGACTGGTCTATGGCTACACCTTC
TRBV14	TRBJ2-7	.	TRBD1	CASSQGRDRGTPYEQYF	TGTGCCAGCAGCCAAGGCCGGGACAGGGGAACCCCCTACGAGCAGTACTTC
TRBV4-1	TRBJ1-1	once	.	CASSRDRGRTEAFF	TGCGCCAGCAGCCGCGACAGAGGCCGCACTGAAGCTTTCTTT
TRBV5-4	TRBJ1-2	.	TRBD1	CASSGQGQGASGYTF	TGTGCCAGCAGCGGGCAGGGACAGGGGGCATCTGGCTACACCTTC
TRBV27	TRBJ2-7	few	TRBD1	CASSFIGTGYYEQYF	TGTGCCAGCAGTTTTATCGGGACAGGGTACTACGAGCAGTACTTC
TRBV15	TRBJ2-7	.	TRBD1	CATSREVGQGRYEQYF	TGTGCCACCAGCAGAGAAGTAGGACAGGGCCGCTACGAGCAGTACTTC
TRBV28	TRBJ1-5	.	.	CASSTWTHNQPQHF	TGTGCCAGCAGCACTTGGACTCACAATCAGCCCCAGCATTTT
TRBV4-1	TRBJ1-4	.	TRBD1	CASSQGNTGGPTNEKLFF	TGCGCCAGCAGCCAAGGGAACACAGGGGGCCCAACTAATGAAAAACTGTTTTTT
TRBV5-5	TRBJ2-7	.	.	CASSLALGLSYEQYF	TGTGCCAGCAGCCTAGCGCTAGGCTTGTCCTACGAGCAGTACTTC
TRBV28	TRBJ1-2	.	.	CASASGGGGFTAFGYTF	TGTGCCAGCGCCAGCGGGGGAGGGGGGTTCACTGCTTTTGGCTACACCTTC
TRBV10-3	TRBJ1-2	.	TRBD1	CAITDRVGGYTF	TGTGCCATCACGGACAGGGTAGGTGGCTACACCTTC
TRBV4-3	TRBJ1-1	few	.	CASSQGRGLEAFF	TGCGCCAGCAGCCAAGGCAGGGGTTTGGAAGCTTTCTTT
TRBV5-6	TRBJ1-1	.	.	CASSLGAQGNTEAFF	TGTGCCAGCAGCTTGGGGGCACAGGGGAACACTGAAGCTTTCTTT
TRBV5-8	TRBJ1-5	.	.	CASSLQGVRNQPQHF	TGTGCCAGCAGCTTACAAGGGGTTCGGAATCAGCCCCAGCATTTT
TRBV9	TRBJ2-2	once	TRBD2	CASSLRTSGGGELFF	TGTGCCAGCAGCCTCCGGACTAGCGGGGGTGGGGAGCTGTTTTTT
TRBV6-1	TRBJ2-5	.	.	CASSDSRGGETQYF	TGTGCCAGCAGTGACTCCAGGGGTGGGGAGACCCAGTACTTC
TRBV4-3	TRBJ1-1	.	.	CASSQDGGRDEAFF	TGCGCCAGCAGCCAAGATGGGGGCAGGGATGAAGCTTTCTTT